This T cell receptor beta chain was identified during a study of T-cell reconstitution after alpha-beta-depleted transplantation in children. Details on this clonotype: Its antigen is still unknown. A read error may account for a junction end that differs from germline.

The CDR3 contains 16 residues. The germline V gene has CDR1 SGHDT and CDR2 YYEEEE. The study, taken as a whole, reports: Two months or so post-transplant, alpha-beta T cells reportedly derived from several hundred expanded graft clones. By one year post-transplant, T-cell counts and diversity largely arose from T cells that were newly produced. Surviving recipient T cells and intrathymic progenitors accounted for some patients' high TCRbeta diversity at day 60.

The TCRbeta library was prepared with unique molecular identifiers. TCRdb itself ran the PCR reads through MiXCR, one entry per CDR3 protein. This sample has about 27,000 distinct CDR3 sequences, with roughly 19% found just once. The clonotype originates from a male patient aged 2 to 10 who had a stem cell transplant for acute lymphoblastic leukemia, so the T cells may come from the graft donor. This chain joins TRBV5-6 and TRBJ2-1; the D gene is possibly TRBD1 (6 bases). Sequenced material: PBMCs, mostly from graft donor cells, taken 60 days after TCRalphabeta/CD19-depleted stem cell transplant. In DNA, the CDR3 is TGTGCCAGTAGCATACTACAGGGTGGGTATTACAATGAGCAGTTATTC. It encodes CASSILQGGYYNEQLF.